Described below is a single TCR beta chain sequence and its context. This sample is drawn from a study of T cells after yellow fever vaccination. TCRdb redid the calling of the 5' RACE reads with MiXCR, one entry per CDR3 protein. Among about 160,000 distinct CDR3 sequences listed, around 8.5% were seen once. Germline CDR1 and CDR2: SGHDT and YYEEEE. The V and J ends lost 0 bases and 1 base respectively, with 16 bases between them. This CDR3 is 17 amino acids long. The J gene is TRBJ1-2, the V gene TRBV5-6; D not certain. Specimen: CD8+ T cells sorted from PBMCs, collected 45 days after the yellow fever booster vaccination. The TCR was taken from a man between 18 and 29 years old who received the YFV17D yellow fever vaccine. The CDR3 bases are TGTGCCAGCAGCTTGGAGTACGATTCGACGGTTAACTATGGCTACACCTTC. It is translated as CASSLEYDSTVNYGYTF. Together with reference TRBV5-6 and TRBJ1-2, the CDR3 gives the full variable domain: DAGVTQSPTHLIKTRGQQVTLRCSPKSGHDTVSWYQQALGQGPQFIFQYYEEEERQRGNFPDRFSGHQFPNYSSELNVNALLLGDSALYLCASSLEYDSTVNYGYTFGSGTRLTVV.